This TCR beta chain was captured in a study of technical replicates of blood from several donors. V was pared by 0 bases and J by 8 bases, with 23 bases between. Germline CDR1 and CDR2: LNHNV and YYDKDF (reference sequence). This CDR3 contains 18 residues. The table came from immunoSEQ multiplex PCR; TCRdb's copy has only in-frame clones and leaves some out. The sample shows around 57,000 clones, roughly 94% of them seen only once. This sequence originates from a human donor in good health. The V call is TRBV15, the J call TRBJ1-3; D possibly corresponds to TRBD1 (6 bases). Sequenced sample: T cells isolated from PBMCs. The CDR3 sequence: CATSRDTGPSAFEDTIYF. CDR3 DNA sequence: TGTGCCACCAGCAGAGATACAGGGCCGTCGGCCTTTGAGGACACCATATATTTT.